The subject of this entry is one T cell receptor (beta chain). The source of the sample is a study of T cell changes during pregnancy in multiple sclerosis. Profiling relied on immunoSEQ multiplex PCR, and the TCRdb table lists in-frame clones only, not all of them. The profile shows about 110,000 clones, 85% to 95% of them singletons. The germline V gene encodes CDR1 SGHTA and CDR2 FQGNSA. The CDR3 runs 14 residues. Trimming pared 1 base from V and 8 bases from J, leaving 14 bases between. The chain is built from TRBV7-2 and TRBJ1-2; D possibly corresponds to TRBD1 (5 bases). The sample consisted of peripheral blood, taken in the third trimester of pregnancy. The clonotype comes from a female donor in good health, enrolled as a control in a pregnancy study. The DNA of the CDR3 is TGTGCCAGCAGCTTAGGGCCAGGGCCAAGGGGCTACACCTTC. Its protein is CASSLGPGPRGYTF.